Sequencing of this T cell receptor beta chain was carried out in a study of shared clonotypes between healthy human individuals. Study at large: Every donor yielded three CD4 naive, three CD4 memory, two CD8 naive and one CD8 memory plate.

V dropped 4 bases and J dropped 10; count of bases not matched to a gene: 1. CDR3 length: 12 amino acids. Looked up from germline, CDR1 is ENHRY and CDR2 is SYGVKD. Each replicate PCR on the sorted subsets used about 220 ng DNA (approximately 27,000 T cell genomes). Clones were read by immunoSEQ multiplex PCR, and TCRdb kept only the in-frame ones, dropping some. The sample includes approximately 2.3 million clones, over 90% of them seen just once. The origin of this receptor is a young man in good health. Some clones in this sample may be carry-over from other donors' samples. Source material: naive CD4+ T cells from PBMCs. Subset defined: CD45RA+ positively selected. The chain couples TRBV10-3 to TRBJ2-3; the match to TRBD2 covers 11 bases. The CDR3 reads CAISGTSGPQYF. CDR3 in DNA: TGTGCCATCAGTGGGACTAGCGGGCCGCAGTATTTT.